The rows below give T cell receptor beta chains drawn from one sample of a study of CD8+CD57+ T cells in acquired aplastic anemia. Via MiXCR, TCRdb re-called the reads, giving one row per CDR3 protein. The sample lists 180,000 or so distinct CDR3 sequences; under 50% were seen once. The sequencing input was sorted CD4+, CD8+, or CD8+CD57+ T cells (not recorded which) from PBMCs. The receptors stem from a human donor with aplastic anemia. CDR3s include the opening cysteine and the closing phenylalanine or tryptophan. A D gene is named only where the DNA matches it firmly. The size entry is marked missing in some rows and otherwise reads once, few, many or a size class.

abundance	v_gene	j_gene	d_gene	CDR3aa	CDR3nt
many	TRBV6-5	TRBJ1-4	TRBD1	CASSYGQAATNEKLFF	TGTGCCAGCAGTTATGGACAGGCTGCAACTAATGAAAAACTGTTTTTT
few	TRBV10-3	TRBJ1-6	NA	CASSRAPESSPLHF	TGTGCCAGCAGCAGGGCCCCTGAGAGTTCACCCCTCCACTTT
few	TRBV2	TRBJ1-6	NA	CASSTQGSNSPLHF	TGTGCCAGCAGTACGCAGGGTAGTAATTCACCCCTCCACTTT
NA	TRBV20-1	TRBJ1-2	TRBD1	CSATSDRGTCGYTF	TGCAGTGCTACAAGCGACAGGGGGACGTGTGGCTACACCTTC
many	TRBV10-1	TRBJ2-7	TRBD1	CASSQRTGNSYEQYF	TGCGCCAGCAGCCAGCGGACAGGGAACTCCTACGAGCAGTACTTC
NA	TRBV2	TRBJ1-5	TRBD1	CASSDNRGYQPQHF	TGTGCCAGCAGTGATAACAGGGGCTATCAGCCCCAGCATTTT
NA	TRBV7-6	TRBJ2-1	NA	CASSQTEHEQFF	TGTGCCAGCAGCCAAACAGAACATGAGCAGTTCTTC
few	TRBV24-1	TRBJ2-7	NA	CATRSPGKVGEQYF	TGTGCCACCCGTAGTCCAGGCAAAGTGGGCGAGCAGTACTTC
many	TRBV4-1	TRBJ2-5	TRBD2	CASSQTIAGIGETQYF	TGCGCCAGCAGCCAAACGATAGCGGGGATTGGAGAGACCCAGTACTTC
NA	TRBV2	TRBJ1-3	TRBD1	CASSTGTGVGNTIYF	TGTGCCAGCAGTACCGGGACAGGGGTTGGAAACACCATATATTTT
NA	TRBV2	TRBJ1-1	NA	CATQIAGATEAFF	TGTGCCACCCAGATTGCAGGAGCCACTGAAGCTTTCTTT
many	TRBV5-5	TRBJ2-5	NA	CASSLGAPQETQYF	TGTGCCAGCAGCTTGGGAGCACCCCAAGAGACCCAGTACTTC
NA	TRBV2	TRBJ2-7	NA	CASRRQDSYEQYF	TGTGCCAGCAGGAGACAGGACTCCTACGAGCAGTACTTC
NA	TRBV6-1	TRBJ2-2	NA	CASRPSSPVTTGELFF	TGTGCCAGCAGGCCTTCGAGCCCCGTAACGACCGGGGAGCTGTTTTTT
NA	TRBV11-2	TRBJ2-7	NA	CASSFPGSYEQYF	TGTGCCAGCAGCTTTCCTGGATCCTACGAGCAGTACTTC
few	TRBV2	TRBJ2-1	NA	CASSEGRDEQFF	TGTGCCAGCAGTGAAGGTCGGGATGAGCAGTTCTTC
NA	TRBV11-2	TRBJ1-1	TRBD1	CASSLLGQGGTEAFF	TGTGCCAGCAGCTTGTTGGGACAGGGAGGCACTGAAGCTTTCTTT
NA	TRBV7-8	TRBJ2-1	TRBD2	CASSSAGGLYNEQFF	TGTGCCAGCAGCTCAGCGGGGGGGCTGTACAATGAGCAGTTCTTC
NA	TRBV4-3	TRBJ1-5	NA	CASSQWVSGNQPQHF	TGCGCCAGCAGCCAATGGGTGTCGGGAAATCAGCCCCAGCATTTT
NA	TRBV10-1	TRBJ2-7	NA	CASSEVGEGPNEQYF	TGCGCCAGCAGTGAAGTTGGCGAGGGGCCCAACGAGCAGTACTTC
few	TRBV19	TRBJ2-1	TRBD1	CASSQQPGQGADEQFF	TGTGCCAGTAGTCAGCAACCGGGACAGGGGGCGGATGAGCAGTTCTTC
many	TRBV7-6	TRBJ1-4	NA	CASTLNEKLFF	TGTGCCAGCACCCTCAATGAAAAACTGTTTTTT
few	TRBV19	TRBJ2-3	NA	CASSIDGGFTDTQYF	TGTGCCAGTAGTATAGATGGGGGGTTCACAGATACGCAGTATTTT
NA	TRBV5-1	TRBJ2-7	TRBD2	CASSPFAGRIGEQYF	TGCGCCAGCAGCCCTTTTGCCGGGAGGATAGGCGAGCAGTACTTC
NA	TRBV7-9	TRBJ2-5	NA	CASSLVGGETQYF	TGTGCCAGCAGCTTAGTTGGGGGGGAGACCCAGTACTTC
NA	TRBV20-1	TRBJ2-1	TRBD2	CSASASGSNEQFF	TGCAGTGCTAGTGCTAGCGGGAGCAATGAGCAGTTCTTC
NA	TRBV10-3	TRBJ2-7	TRBD2	CASSALAGTYEQYF	TGTGCCAGCAGTGCCCTAGCGGGAACATACGAGCAGTACTTC
many	TRBV20-1	TRBJ1-1	TRBD1	CSASGQGQLFRAFF	TGCAGTGCTAGCGGACAGGGGCAACTGTTTAGAGCTTTCTTT